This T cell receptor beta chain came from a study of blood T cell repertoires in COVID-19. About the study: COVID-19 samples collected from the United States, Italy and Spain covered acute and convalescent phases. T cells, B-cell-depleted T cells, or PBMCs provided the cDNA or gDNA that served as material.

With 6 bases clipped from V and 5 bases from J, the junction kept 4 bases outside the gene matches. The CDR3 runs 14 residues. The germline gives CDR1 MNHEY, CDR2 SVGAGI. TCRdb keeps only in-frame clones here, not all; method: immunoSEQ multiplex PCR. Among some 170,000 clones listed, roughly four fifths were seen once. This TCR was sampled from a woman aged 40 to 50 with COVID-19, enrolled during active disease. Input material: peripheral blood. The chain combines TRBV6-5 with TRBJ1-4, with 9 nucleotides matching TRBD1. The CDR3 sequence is CASRRQGGNEKLFF. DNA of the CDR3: TGTGCCAGCAGGCGACAGGGGGGCAATGAAAAACTGTTTTTT.